This entry lists 14 T cell receptor beta chains sequenced from one sample in a study of cytomegalovirus exposure and HLA in healthy donors. The PCR ran on 60 Vbeta and 13 Jbeta primers. Libraries were prepared by immunoSEQ multiplex PCR; TCRdb keeps only in-frame clonotypes and omits some of them. The table has 100,000 to 150,000 clones, approximately 80% seen once. The source material was PBMCs. Receptors were obtained from a woman in her 40s in good health and CMV-seronegative.

This sequence joins TRBV4-2 and TRBJ2-7, with 11 nucleotides matching TRBD2. The CDR3 spans 17 residues. The J segment lost 1 base and the V segment lost 1 base, leaving 6 bases of the junction unmatched. CDR1 is LGHNA, CDR2 YNFKEQ, per germline. CDR3 in amino acids: CASSQAETSGVSYEQYF. Written as DNA, the CDR3 is TGTGCCAGCAGCCAAGCCGAGACTAGCGGGGTATCCTACGAGCAGTACTTC.

The chain uses TRBV5-8 and TRBJ1-2; 8 bases map to TRBD1. The CDR3 has 14 residues. Per the germline V gene, CDR1 is SGHTS and CDR2 is YDEGEE. With V trimmed by 8 bases and J by 5 bases, 11 bases remained unmatched. The CDR3 region is CASDGGYRGYGYTF. The CDR3 DNA is TGTGCCAGTGACGGAGGGTACAGGGGGTATGGCTACACCTTC.

The chain links TRBV28 to TRBJ2-4; TRBD1 matches at 9 bases. J gave up 1 base and V 5 bases, and 3 bases lay outside the gene matches. Germline CDR1 and CDR2: MDHEN and SYDVKM. The CDR3 runs 15 residues. CDR3: CASSIQGAAKNIQYF. The DNA of the CDR3 is TGTGCCAGCAGTATACAGGGGGCGGCCAAAAACATTCAGTACTTC.

This clone was picked up a small number of times. V is TRBV7-9 and J is TRBJ1-2; possible D gene TRBD1, 6 bases. The CDR3 extends over 13 amino acids. The V gene's germline CDR1 is SEHNR and CDR2 FQNEAQ (reference sequence). V dropped 4 bases and J dropped 8 bases, with 14 bases sitting between them. CDR3 nucleotide sequence: TGTGCCAGCAGCTCTATGACAGGCGGGGGCTACACCTTC. Its protein is CASSSMTGGGYTF.

V and J are TRBV19 and TRBJ1-2; tentative D call: TRBD1 (5 bases). The V gene's germline CDR1 is LNHDA and CDR2 SQIVND (reference sequence). CDR3 length: 16 residues. Between the trimmed V and J ends, which lost 7 bases and 4 bases, there was a span of 22 bases. The CDR3 region has the DNA TGTGCCAGTAAAGATCCGGGCCCCGCAACAGGCTATGGCTACACCTTC. This gives the protein CASKDPGPATGYGYTF.

V gene TRBV6-5 combines with J gene TRBJ2-1; the match to TRBD2 covers 12 bases. Trimming at V came to 6 bases and at J to 4 bases, leaving 4 bases not matched to a gene. The length of the CDR3 is 15 residues. Germline V gene lookup returns CDR1 MNHEY and CDR2 SVGAGI. The DNA of the CDR3 is TGTGCCAGCAGCCCGACTAGCGGGAGTTACAATGAGCAGTTCTTC. Protein sequence: CASSPTSGSYNEQFF.

This clone was counted a few times. The chain links TRBV7-9 to TRBJ2-1; possible D gene TRBD1, 5 bases. CDR1 is SEHNR and CDR2 is FQNEAQ in the germline V gene (reference sequence). V was pared by 3 bases and J by 8 bases, with 11 bases between. This CDR3 contains 13 residues. This CDR3 reads CASSLVGRDEQFF. Here the CDR3 DNA reads TGTGCCAGCAGCTTGGTGGGCAGGGATGAGCAGTTCTTC.

The chain has TRBV28 and TRBJ2-1; 7 bases align to TRBD2. The CDR3 contains 19 residues. Germline V lookup: CDR1 MDHEN, CDR2 SYDVKM. With 4 bases clipped from V and 0 bases from J, the junction kept 15 bases outside the gene matches. The CDR3 spells CASSSNVPGLRISYNEQFF. In DNA form, the CDR3 reads TGTGCCAGCAGTTCTAATGTCCCGGGACTACGCATCTCCTACAATGAGCAGTTCTTC.

The rearrangement links TRBV5-6 to TRBJ2-1; D unclear. Trimming took off 4 bases at V and 7 bases at J, with 9 bases between the two ends. This CDR3 has 12 residues. Germline values: CDR1 SGHDT, CDR2 YYEEEE. The CDR3 spells CASSQRLNEQFF. The CDR3 DNA is TGTGCCAGCAGCCAGAGGTTGAATGAGCAGTTCTTC.

This chain uses TRBV7-6 with TRBJ2-2; TRBD2 matches at 7 bases. Trimming at V came to 5 bases and at J to 3 bases, leaving 9 bases not matched to a gene. The CDR3 has 16 residues. Germline loops: CDR1 SGHVS, CDR2 FNYEAQ. The CDR3 nucleotides are TGTGCCAGCAGCCCGACTGGCGGGAGCCACACCGGGGAGCTGTTTTTT. Translation: CASSPTGGSHTGELFF.

V and J are TRBV28 and TRBJ2-3, with D perhaps matching TRBD1 (6 bases). This CDR3 has 15 amino acids. The V end was cut by 2 bases, the J end by 6 bases, with 15 bases between. CDR1 is MDHEN and CDR2 is SYDVKM in the germline V gene. CDR3 sequence reads: CASSLGGLAMDTQYF. As DNA, the CDR3 is TGTGCCAGCAGTTTAGGGGGCCTTGCAATGGATACGCAGTATTTT.

This clone was seen once. The V and J genes are TRBV27 and TRBJ2-7; 7 nucleotides agree with TRBD1. Germline V gives CDR1 MNHEY, CDR2 SMNVEV (reference sequence). The CDR3 has 14 residues. The J segment lost 3 bases and the V segment lost 3 bases, leaving 5 bases of the junction unmatched. CDR3 amino acids: CASSFGTESYEQYF. The CDR3 nucleotides are TGTGCCAGCAGTTTCGGGACAGAGAGCTACGAGCAGTACTTC.

CDR3 nucleotide sequence: TGTGCCAGCAGCTACGTGGGGGCTGACTATGGCTACACCTTC. Translation: CASSYVGADYGYTF. The V call is TRBV5-5, the J call TRBJ1-2, with D possibly being TRBD1 (6 bases). Per germline, CDR1 SGHKS and CDR2 YYEKEE (reference sequence). The CDR3 length is 14 residues. V gave up 3 bases and J gave up 3 bases, with 12 bases separating them.

This chain joins TRBV18 and TRBJ2-5; 12 positions match TRBD2. Germline values: CDR1 KGHSH, CDR2 LQKENI. V shed 5 bases, J shed 1 base, and the junction held 5 bases outside the gene matches. This CDR3 has 16 amino acids. The CDR3 is CASSSLAGGLQETQYF. The CDR3 DNA reads as TGTGCCAGCTCATCACTAGCGGGGGGCCTCCAAGAGACCCAGTACTTC.